This is a list of T cell receptor beta chains from one sample in a study of OX40 agonist ivuxolimab in advanced cancers. The data were produced by immunoSEQ multiplex PCR, yet TCRdb's version contains in-frame clones alone and is incomplete. Of some 49,000 clones listed, about 85% are singletons. The sequences come from CD4+ or CD8+ T cells sorted from blood, collected in a trial of the OX40 agonist ivuxolimab. Every receptor here comes from an adult with an advanced solid tumor such as melanoma, head and neck, liver or kidney cancer. CDR3s include the opening cysteine and the closing phenylalanine or tryptophan. A D gene is named only where the DNA matches it firmly. The listing skips clone size in some rows; elsewhere it reads once, few, many or a size class.

V: TRBV19
length: 14
D: .
J: TRBJ2-1
size: .
CDR3: CASSELISYNEQFF
DNA: TGTGCCAGTAGTGAGCTAATCTCCTACAATGAGCAGTTCTTC

V: TRBV9
length: 14
D: TRBD2
J: TRBJ2-1
size: once
CDR3: CASSGELAASEQFF
DNA: TGTGCCAGCAGCGGGGAACTAGCGGCCTCCGAGCAGTTCTTC

V: TRBV5-1
length: 14
D: .
J: TRBJ1-1
size: .
CDR3: CASSPGPMGTEAFF
DNA: TGCGCCAGCAGCCCTGGACCGATGGGCACTGAAGCTTTCTTT

V: TRBV9
length: 16
D: TRBD2
J: TRBJ2-1
size: .
CDR3: CASSVFLAGGYNEQFF
DNA: TGTGCCAGCAGCGTATTTCTAGCGGGGGGGTACAATGAGCAGTTCTTC

V: TRBV18
length: 13
D: .
J: TRBJ2-5
size: .
CDR3: CASSKIGQETQYF
DNA: TGTGCCAGCTCCAAGATAGGCCAAGAGACCCAGTACTTC

V: TRBV2
length: 11
D: .
J: TRBJ1-2
size: .
CDR3: CATIDGYGYTF
DNA: TGTGCCACCATCGACGGATATGGCTACACCTTC

V: TRBV15
length: 16
D: TRBD1
J: TRBJ2-3
size: .
CDR3: CATREPGQGPTDTQYF
DNA: TGTGCCACCAGAGAACCGGGACAGGGGCCGACAGATACGCAGTATTTT

V: TRBV4-1
length: 16
D: TRBD2
J: TRBJ2-7
size: .
CDR3: CASSQLWLAGIYEQYF
DNA: TGCGCCAGCAGCCAACTATGGCTAGCGGGGATCTACGAGCAGTACTTC

V: TRBV4-2
length: 14
D: TRBD1
J: TRBJ2-2
size: .
CDR3: CASSQDRGPGELFF
DNA: TGTGCCAGCAGCCAAGACAGGGGGCCCGGGGAGCTGTTTTTT

V: TRBV5-1
length: 14
D: .
J: TRBJ1-4
size: .
CDR3: CASSDLSTNEKLFF
DNA: TGCGCCAGCAGCGACCTATCAACTAATGAAAAACTGTTTTTT

V: TRBV4-3
length: 14
D: TRBD2
J: TRBJ2-1
size: .
CDR3: CASSQAAGFNEQFF
DNA: TGCGCCAGCAGCCAGGCAGCGGGGTTCAATGAGCAGTTCTTC

V: TRBV28
length: 13
D: .
J: TRBJ2-7
size: .
CDR3: CASSPVTSYEQYF
DNA: TGTGCCAGCAGTCCAGTGACCTCCTACGAGCAGTACTTC

V: TRBV5-1
length: 14
D: .
J: TRBJ1-4
size: .
CDR3: CASSFRTVHEKLFF
DNA: TGCGCCAGCAGCTTCAGGACAGTCCATGAAAAACTGTTTTTT

V: TRBV7-2
length: 16
D: .
J: TRBJ1-2
size: .
CDR3: CASSPLSPSGLFGYTF
DNA: TGTGCCAGCAGCCCTCTTTCCCCTTCGGGTCTGTTTGGCTACACCTTC

V: TRBV6-5
length: 14
D: .
J: TRBJ1-5
size: few
CDR3: CASSPQYSNQPQHF
DNA: TGTGCCAGCAGCCCACAATATAGCAATCAGCCCCAGCATTTT

V: TRBV5-4
length: 15
D: .
J: TRBJ2-3
size: few
CDR3: CASSLDTTGTDTQYF
DNA: TGTGCCAGCAGCTTGGACACAACGGGCACAGATACGCAGTATTTT

V: TRBV4-1
length: 14
D: TRBD1
J: TRBJ1-2
size: .
CDR3: CASSPGQGMYGYTF
DNA: TGCGCCAGCAGCCCAGGACAGGGGATGTATGGCTACACCTTC

V: TRBV4-3
length: 14
D: .
J: TRBJ1-5
size: .
CDR3: CASSHGQFDQPQHF
DNA: TGCGCCAGCAGCCACGGTCAGTTCGATCAGCCCCAGCATTTT

V: TRBV7-3
length: 15
D: TRBD1
J: TRBJ1-1
size: .
CDR3: CASSKSGGADTEAFF
DNA: TGTGCCAGCAGCAAATCAGGGGGCGCAGACACTGAAGCTTTCTTT

V: TRBV28
length: 14
D: .
J: TRBJ1-1
size: .
CDR3: CASSWVGANTEAFF
DNA: TGTGCCAGCAGTTGGGTTGGGGCGAACACTGAAGCTTTCTTT

V: TRBV28
length: 14
D: .
J: TRBJ1-1
size: .
CDR3: CASILRSMNTEAFF
DNA: TGTGCCAGCATTCTACGGTCCATGAACACTGAAGCTTTCTTT

V: TRBV5-1
length: 16
D: .
J: TRBJ2-1
size: few
CDR3: CASSLGPNPLYNEQFF
DNA: TGCGCCAGCAGCTTGGGGCCTAACCCCTTGTACAATGAGCAGTTCTTC

V: TRBV9
length: 14
D: .
J: TRBJ2-2
size: .
CDR3: CASSITGNTGELFF
DNA: TGTGCCAGCAGCATTACAGGGAACACCGGGGAGCTGTTTTTT

V: TRBV12-5
length: 13
D: .
J: TRBJ2-7
size: .
CDR3: CASGLGLSYEQYF
DNA: TGTGCTAGTGGTTTGGGCTTATCCTACGAGCAGTACTTC

V: TRBV5-4
length: 17
D: TRBD2
J: TRBJ2-2
size: .
CDR3: CASSSLAGGMNTGELFF
DNA: TGTGCCAGCAGCTCACTAGCGGGGGGGATGAACACCGGGGAGCTGTTTTTT

V: TRBV2
length: 12
D: .
J: TRBJ2-1
size: .
CDR3: CASRVLEGEQFF
DNA: TGTGCCAGCAGAGTTCTGGAGGGCGAGCAGTTCTTC

V: TRBV5-5
length: 15
D: TRBD2
J: TRBJ2-1
size: .
CDR3: CASSRLTSGNNEQFF
DNA: TGTGCCAGCAGCCGCCTGACTAGCGGGAACAATGAGCAGTTCTTC

V: TRBV28
length: 12
D: .
J: TRBJ2-5
size: .
CDR3: CASSFGGGEGYF
DNA: TGTGCCAGCAGTTTTGGTGGAGGTGAGGGGTACTTC

V: TRBV5-6
length: 15
D: .
J: TRBJ2-2
size: .
CDR3: CASSLAPVNTGELFF
DNA: TGTGCCAGCAGCTTGGCCCCGGTAAACACCGGGGAGCTGTTTTTT

V: TRBV6-1
length: 14
D: .
J: TRBJ2-1
size: .
CDR3: CASWSSWGDDEQLF
DNA: TGTGCCAGCTGGAGTTCCTGGGGGGACGATGAGCAGCTCTTC

V: TRBV4-1
length: 14
D: TRBD2
J: TRBJ2-3
size: .
CDR3: CASSPGRDTDTQYF
DNA: TGCGCCAGCAGCCCTGGGAGGGACACAGATACGCAGTATTTT

V: TRBV19
length: 16
D: .
J: TRBJ1-5
size: few
CDR3: CASGPVDGATYQPQHF
DNA: TGTGCCAGTGGGCCGGTCGACGGGGCGACTTATCAGCCCCAGCATTTT

V: TRBV9
length: 14
D: .
J: TRBJ1-1
size: .
CDR3: CASSVSGRGTEAFF
DNA: TGTGCCAGCAGCGTATCAGGGAGAGGCACTGAAGCTTTCTTT

V: TRBV7-9
length: 14
D: TRBD1
J: TRBJ2-1
size: .
CDR3: CASSVSTGLNEQFF
DNA: TGTGCCAGCAGCGTCTCGACAGGGTTGAATGAGCAGTTCTTC

V: TRBV19
length: 16
D: .
J: TRBJ1-1
size: .
CDR3: CASSIGPFRGNTEAFF
DNA: TGTGCCAGTAGTATCGGCCCTTTCCGGGGGAACACTGAAGCTTTCTTT

V: TRBV7-2
length: 16
D: .
J: TRBJ2-5
size: .
CDR3: CASSLPITGFQETQYF
DNA: TGTGCCAGCAGCTTACCAATCACAGGGTTCCAAGAGACCCAGTACTTC

V: TRBV9
length: 14
D: TRBD1
J: TRBJ2-1
size: .
CDR3: CASSVSRGLNEQFF
DNA: TGTGCCAGCAGCGTTTCCAGGGGGCTCAATGAGCAGTTCTTC

V: TRBV5-6
length: 15
D: TRBD1
J: TRBJ1-2
size: .
CDR3: CASSLTGLPNYGYTF
DNA: TGTGCCAGCAGCCTGACAGGGCTTCCTAACTATGGCTACACCTTC

V: TRBV7-9
length: 17
D: TRBD2
J: TRBJ2-3
size: .
CDR3: CASSFRSGGIGTDTQYF
DNA: TGTGCCAGCAGCTTCCGGTCGGGGGGGATTGGGACAGATACGCAGTATTTT

V: TRBV6-6
length: 15
D: TRBD2
J: TRBJ2-1
size: .
CDR3: CASSPLAGGPNEQFF
DNA: TGTGCCAGCAGCCCCCTAGCGGGGGGGCCGAATGAGCAGTTCTTC

V: TRBV6-6
length: 13
D: .
J: TRBJ1-1
size: .
CDR3: CASAFASNTEAFF
DNA: TGTGCCAGCGCGTTCGCTAGTAACACTGAAGCTTTCTTT

V: TRBV14
length: 16
D: TRBD1
J: TRBJ1-2
size: .
CDR3: CASSPGRDRGLYGYTF
DNA: TGTGCCAGCAGCCCCGGCAGAGACAGGGGTCTCTATGGCTACACCTTC

V: TRBV4-1
length: 16
D: .
J: TRBJ1-6
size: .
CDR3: CASSQDPRGVNSPLHF
DNA: TGCGCCAGCAGCCAAGATCCCAGGGGAGTAAATTCACCCCTCCACTTT

V: TRBV5-4
length: 13
D: .
J: TRBJ1-6
size: .
CDR3: CASSSSGPTPLHF
DNA: TGTGCCAGCAGCTCTTCCGGGCCAACACCCCTCCACTTT

V: TRBV4-3
length: 14
D: .
J: TRBJ1-3
size: .
CDR3: CASSQDSFGNTIYF
DNA: TGCGCCAGCAGCCAAGACAGCTTTGGAAACACCATATATTTT

V: TRBV7-6
length: 16
D: TRBD2
J: TRBJ2-5
size: .
CDR3: CASSKEGLAGQETQYF
DNA: TGTGCCAGCAGCAAGGAGGGACTAGCAGGCCAAGAGACCCAGTACTTC

V: TRBV7-9
length: 13
D: .
J: TRBJ2-2
size: .
CDR3: CASSAAETGELFF
DNA: TGTGCCAGCAGCGCGGCGGAAACCGGGGAGCTGTTTTTT

V: TRBV28
length: 13
D: .
J: TRBJ1-5
size: once
CDR3: CASWGGGRQPQHF
DNA: TGTGCCAGTTGGGGGGGCGGGAGGCAGCCCCAGCATTTT

V: TRBV4-1
length: 15
D: .
J: TRBJ2-5
size: .
CDR3: CASSLTRQLQETQYF
DNA: TGCGCCAGCAGCCTAACCCGGCAGTTGCAAGAGACCCAGTACTTC

V: TRBV25-1
length: 14
D: TRBD1
J: TRBJ2-7
size: .
CDR3: CASSAWDSAYEQYF
DNA: TGTGCCAGCAGTGCTTGGGACAGTGCCTACGAGCAGTACTTC

V: TRBV5-1
length: 14
D: .
J: TRBJ2-7
size: once
CDR3: CASSWGYTGLEQCF
DNA: TGCGCCAGCAGCTGGGGGTACACAGGGCTCGAGCAGTGCTTC

V: TRBV28
length: 13
D: .
J: TRBJ1-2
size: few
CDR3: CASSLGQHNGYTF
DNA: TGTGCCAGCAGTTTAGGCCAGCACAATGGCTACACCTTC

V: TRBV7-2
length: 13
D: .
J: TRBJ2-5
size: .
CDR3: CASSLLTFETQYF
DNA: TGTGCCAGCAGCTTACTCACCTTTGAGACCCAGTACTTC

V: TRBV19
length: 13
D: .
J: TRBJ1-5
size: once
CDR3: CASSHWGDQPQHF
DNA: TGTGCCAGTAGCCACTGGGGGGATCAGCCCCAGCATTTT

V: TRBV7-3
length: 11
D: .
J: TRBJ2-7
size: .
CDR3: CASSEAHEQYF
DNA: TGTGCCAGCAGCGAGGCCCACGAGCAGTACTTC

V: TRBV2
length: 14
D: .
J: TRBJ1-2
size: few
CDR3: CASTGQKINYGYTF
DNA: TGTGCCAGCACTGGACAGAAAATAAACTATGGCTACACCTTC

V: TRBV9
length: 18
D: TRBD2
J: TRBJ2-3
size: .
CDR3: CASSVVASGGAILTTQYF
DNA: TGTGCCAGCAGCGTAGTGGCTAGCGGGGGGGCGATCCTCACTACGCAGTATTTT